Sequencing of this T cell receptor (beta chain) was carried out in a study of PD-1 blockade in classical Hodgkin lymphoma. Measured with immunoSEQ multiplex PCR; TCRdb has only the in-frame clones, and not every one. The repertoire includes some 100,000 clones, more than 90% of them detected once, and less than 3.5% sits in the top ten. This clone has only one observation. V lost 1 base to trimming and J lost 2 bases; unmatched junction nucleotides: 2. CDR3 size: 14 residues. The germline gives CDR1 SNHLY, CDR2 FYNNEI. No patient escaped relapse after autologous stem cell transplantation, and brentuximab vedotin exposure varied.

This chain joins TRBV2 and TRBJ2-7; 7 bases are shared with TRBD1. This clonotype originated in a human donor with classical Hodgkin lymphoma. The sample here was peripheral blood mononuclear cells (PBMCs), taken at baseline. CDR3 DNA: TGTGCCAGCAGTGAAGACACAGGGGCCTACGAGCAGTACTTC. Translating gives CASSEDTGAYEQYF.